This TCR beta chain was found in a study of T cell changes during pregnancy in multiple sclerosis (dated by TCRdb to the late 2010s). For the wider study: The study examined how the T cell repertoire changed over the course of pregnancy in women with multiple sclerosis.

In regard to this clone: It lacks a known antigen. No much larger clonotype is one base removed from it; base qualities were not supplied.

The method behind the library was the immunoSEQ multiplex PCR assay. Imported from immuneACCESS, the table was reduced by TCRdb to in-frame sequences with V and J called. These copies leave out some clones; in studies compared against another copy, an unresolved V gene accounts for under half, and the cause of the remainder is not known. The sample has about 70,000 clones on record, 80% to 95% of them singletons. Roughly 0.29% of the sample belongs to the ten largest clones. The CDR1 and CDR2 encoded by the germline V gene are SGHRS and YFSETQ. V lost 4 bases and J lost 5 bases, and the count of bases not matched to a germline gene is 13. Including the terminal cysteine and phenylalanine, the CDR3 comprises 17 residues. Of the read, only the CDR3 DNA is kept; its 51 bases are in frame from base 1.

The rearrangement joined TRBV5-1 to TRBJ1-5; 9 nucleotides in the junction match TRBD1. The sample was CD4+ T cells from peripheral blood mononuclear cells, taken after pregnancy. This clonotype was obtained from a female donor with multiple sclerosis, enrolled in a pregnancy study. The DNA sequence is as follows: TGCGCCAGCAGCGACGGGACAGGGAATGGTGGGTATCAGCCCCAGCATTTT. It translates to CASSDGTGNGGYQPQHF.